The 27 T cell receptor beta chains reported below all come from one sample, sequenced in a study of T cell responses to AZD1222 COVID-19 vaccine. Sequencing used immunoSEQ multiplex PCR; TCRdb keeps in-frame clones, though not all of them. This sample has some 88,000 clones, with about nine tenths found just once. Material: peripheral blood, obtained 28 days after the second AZD1222 dose. The receptor source for this set is an adult who received the AZD1222 COVID-19 vaccine.

This chain connects TRBV28 to TRBJ1-2, with 7 bases fitting TRBD1. V was clipped by 5 bases and J by 1 base; unmatched bases: 4. Germline lookup yields CDR1 MDHEN and CDR2 SYDVKM. This CDR3 is built from 14 residues. The CDR3 nucleotides read TGTGCCAGCAGTCTCGGACAGGATAACTATGGCTACACCTTC. Protein: CASSLGQDNYGYTF.

The chain links TRBV5-6 to TRBJ1-2; tentatively, D is TRBD1 (6 bases). CDR3 length: 16 residues. Between the trimmed V and J ends, which lost 4 bases and 0 bases, there was a span of 16 bases. From germline, CDR1 is SGHDT and CDR2 YYEEEE. This chain's CDR3 is CASSAASRGPNYGYTF. In DNA, the CDR3 is TGTGCCAGCAGCGCGGCCTCCAGGGGTCCTAACTATGGCTACACCTTC.

V usage is TRBV28 and J usage is TRBJ1-2; possible D gene TRBD1, 6 bases. In germline, CDR1 is MDHEN, CDR2 SYDVKM. The CDR3 is 12 residues long. The V end lost 5 bases, the J end lost 7 bases, and 11 bases lay between the germline ends. The CDR3, as DNA: TGTGCCAGCAGTCCCACGACAGGTGGCTACACCTTC. It codes for CASSPTTGGYTF.

The chain carries TRBV15 and TRBJ1-1, with 9 positions matching TRBD1. CDR3 length equals 15 residues. The V segment lost 3 bases and the J segment 3 bases; nucleotides outside the gene matches: 5. In germline, CDR1 is LNHNV, CDR2 YYDKDF (reference sequence). CDR3 amino acids: CATSRDRGSHTEAFF. In DNA form, the CDR3 reads TGTGCCACCAGCAGGGACAGGGGCTCCCACACTGAAGCTTTCTTT. The full variable domain, completed using reference TRBV15 and TRBJ1-1, is DAMVIQNPRYQVTQFGKPVTLSCSQTLNHNVMYWYQQKSSQAPKLLFHYYDKDFNNEADTPDNFQSRRPNTSFCFLDIRSPGLGDTAMYLCATSRDRGSHTEAFFGQGTRLTVV.

This rearrangement joins TRBV21-1 to TRBJ2-7; the table calls TRBD1, which could not be checked here. TRBV21-1 is marked as a pseudogene. The length of the CDR3 is 16 residues. The DNA for the CDR3 is TGTGCCAGCCGTCGGATATACAGGGGTCTGGCCTACGAGCAGTACTTC. It encodes CASRRIYRGLAYEQYF.

In its sample, this clone was seen once. The V and J genes are TRBV10-3 and TRBJ2-1, with 10 bases aligning to TRBD2. CDR1 and CDR2 from the germline V gene are ENHRY and SYGVKD. The CDR3 spans 15 residues. With V trimmed by 2 bases and J by 6 bases, 4 bases remained unmatched. CDR3 coding DNA: TGTGCCATCAGTGAGAGGTTAGCGGGGGGCAATGAGCAGTTCTTC. It is translated as CAISERLAGGNEQFF.

For the CDR3, the DNA is TGTGCCAGTAGTATCAGAGAGAACACCGGGGAGCTGTTTTTT. Translation gives CASSIRENTGELFF. The V and J genes are TRBV19 and TRBJ2-2, with D unclear. V shed 3 bases and J shed 1 base, with 6 bases lying between them. There are 14 residues in the CDR3. The germline V gene encodes CDR1 LNHDA and CDR2 SQIVND (reference sequence).

The V and J genes are TRBV5-1 and TRBJ1-6; TRBD1 aligns across 10 bases. The CDR3 has 15 amino acids. After removal of 4 bases from V and 8 bases from J, the junction contained 6 bases not matched to a gene. Germline loops: CDR1 SGHRS, CDR2 YFSETQ. CDR3: CASSRQGALDSPLHF. CDR3 nucleotides: TGCGCCAGCAGCCGACAGGGGGCTCTAGATTCACCCCTCCACTTT.

This clone was counted between two and nine times. CDR3 DNA: TGTGCCAGCAGTGAAGAGCGGACAGGGGGCACGGACATTCAGTACTTC. The encoded protein is CASSEERTGGTDIQYF. The V call is TRBV6-1, the J call TRBJ2-4, with 11 bases lining up with TRBD1. The CDR3 is 16 residues long. The germline CDR1 and CDR2 sequences are MNHNS and SASEGT. V shed 1 base, J shed 8 bases, and the junction held 7 bases outside the gene matches.

The chain couples TRBV7-2 to TRBJ1-2; no firm D call. The CDR3 sequence is 14 residues long. The germline V and J ends were trimmed by 2 bases and 0 bases, with 7 bases remaining between them. The germline V gene has CDR1 SGHTA and CDR2 FQGNSA. In DNA, the CDR3 is TGTGCCAGCAGCTTATTTGGAGCTAACTATGGCTACACCTTC. It translates to CASSLFGANYGYTF.

CDR3 region: CASRTGLQQYF. The DNA for the CDR3 is TGTGCCAGCAGGACGGGACTCCAGCAGTACTTC. The rearrangement links TRBV2 to TRBJ2-5, with a weak D call TRBD2 (6 bases). Germline V gene sequence: CDR1 SNHLY, CDR2 FYNNEI. V lost 6 bases and J 11 bases, leaving 13 bases between the germline ends. This CDR3 has 11 amino acids.

V is TRBV5-6 and J is TRBJ1-6; D unresolved. This CDR3 spans 16 amino acids. The V and J ends lost 4 bases and 3 bases respectively, with 14 bases between them. Germline V gene data show CDR1 as SGHDT and CDR2 as YYEEEE. The CDR3 spells CASSPRTALYNSPLHF. The CDR3 nucleotides are TGTGCCAGCAGCCCCAGGACCGCACTCTATAATTCACCCCTCCACTTT. Using reference TRBV5-6 and TRBJ1-6 for the parts outside the CDR3, the full variable domain is DAGVTQSPTHLIKTRGQQVTLRCSPKSGHDTVSWYQQALGQGPQFIFQYYEEEERQRGNFPDRFSGHQFPNYSSELNVNALLLGDSALYLCASSPRTALYNSPLHFGNGTRLTVT.

The chain has TRBV6-5 and TRBJ1-4; 8 bases map to TRBD1. This CDR3 comprises 15 residues. Germline CDR1 reads MNHEY; CDR2 reads SVGAGI. With V trimmed by 4 bases and J by 7 bases, 8 bases remained unmatched. CDR3 in amino acids: CASSSLTGAGEKLFF. In nucleotides, the CDR3 is TGTGCCAGCAGTTCCTTGACAGGGGCGGGTGAAAAACTGTTTTTT.

J is TRBJ1-1 and V is TRBV11-1; D is ambiguous. The CDR3 spans 14 residues. Per the germline V gene, CDR1 is SGHAT and CDR2 is FQDESV (reference sequence). V was cut by 0 bases and J by 2 bases, with 7 bases left in between. CDR3 protein: CASSLAPDNTEAFF. DNA of the CDR3: TGTGCCAGCAGCTTAGCGCCGGATAACACTGAAGCTTTCTTT.

This clone occurred a few times. CDR3 sequence (DNA): TGTGCCAGCAGCCCTCCCCTTGGGAGGGGCCGGGGCACTGAAGCTTTCTTT. Its translation: CASSPPLGRGRGTEAFF. The rearrangement links TRBV7-9 to TRBJ1-1; a possible D gene is TRBD1 (5 bases). The length of the CDR3 is 17 residues. CDR1 is SEHNR and CDR2 is FQNEAQ in the germline V gene (reference sequence). V dropped 5 bases and J dropped 4 bases, with 23 bases sitting between them.

This clone was seen more than once but under ten times. The rearrangement uses TRBV3-1 (or the pseudogene TRBV3-2) and TRBJ2-7, with D possibly matching TRBD1 (5 bases). Trimming stripped 4 bases from V and 4 bases from J, with 8 bases between. The CDR3 sequence is 12 residues long. The germline gives CDR1 LGHDT, CDR2 YNNKEL (reference sequence). CDR3 DNA: TGTGCCAGCAGCCTCACAGGATACGAGCAGTACTTC. Translation: CASSLTGYEQYF.

This chain links TRBV5-4 with TRBJ2-1, with TRBD1 matching 11 bases. Germline V CDR1 and CDR2: SGHNT, YYREEE (reference sequence). CDR3 length: 16 residues. V trimming: 4 bases; J trimming: 7 bases; junction bases outside the gene matches: 10. In DNA form, the CDR3 reads TGTGCCAGCAGCGGAGGGACAGGGGGTTTCGGGAATGAGCAGTTCTTC. It specifies CASSGGTGGFGNEQFF. Filled out from reference TRBV5-4 and TRBJ2-1, the complete variable domain reads ETGVTQSPTHLIKTRGQQVTLRCSSQSGHNTVSWYQQALGQGPQFIFQYYREEENGRGNFPPRFSGLQFPNYSSELNVNALELDDSALYLCASSGGTGGFGNEQFFGPGTRLTVL.

This clone was seen more than once but under ten times. The V and J genes are TRBV19 and TRBJ1-1; D ambiguous. Germline lookup yields CDR1 LNHDA and CDR2 SQIVND (reference sequence). Trimming cost V 5 bases and J 4 bases, with 17 bases left between them. This CDR3 region has 15 residues. CDR3 in DNA: TGTGCCAGTAGTCCCGGCGTGGGCCCCGGCACTGAAGCTTTCTTT. Its translation: CASSPGVGPGTEAFF.

The V call is TRBV7-8, the J call TRBJ1-3, with D maybe TRBD1 (6 bases). The CDR3 is 15 residues long. Germline V gene lookup returns CDR1 SGHVS and CDR2 FQNEAQ. V lost 2 bases to trimming and J lost 0 bases, with 8 bases between them. CDR3 DNA sequence: TGTGCCAGCAGCTTACTGGACAGCTCTGGAAACACCATATATTTT. It codes for CASSLLDSSGNTIYF.

This chain connects TRBV6-2 or TRBV6-3 to TRBJ1-5; perhaps TRBD1 as D (6 bases). Germline values: CDR1 MNHEY, CDR2 SVGEGT. Trimming removed 0 bases from V and 2 bases from J, with 11 bases in between. The CDR3 sequence is 16 residues long. The CDR3 sequence is CASSYSGAGGNQPQHF. The CDR3 DNA follows: TGTGCCAGCAGTTACTCAGGGGCAGGGGGCAATCAGCCCCAGCATTTT.

This sequence joins TRBV4-1 and TRBJ1-5, with 9 bases that match TRBD1. Germline trimming cut 0 bases from V and 5 bases from J; bases unmatched to any gene: 11. The CDR3 is 18 residues long. The V gene's germline CDR1 is MGHRA and CDR2 YSYEKL. The CDR3 bases are TGCGCCAGCAGCCAAGATCTTAGCCCCGGGACAGGGCATCAGCCCCAGCATTTT. This encodes CASSQDLSPGTGHQPQHF.

The chain employs TRBV27 and TRBJ1-6; maybe TRBD1 (6 bases). The CDR3 sequence is 16 residues long. Germline V gene lookup returns CDR1 MNHEY and CDR2 SMNVEV (reference sequence). V was shortened by 0 bases and J by 6 bases, with 12 bases between the two germline ends. The chain's CDR3 is CASSLSGDRFNSPLHF. The CDR3, as DNA: TGTGCCAGCAGTTTATCTGGCGACAGGTTTAATTCACCCCTCCACTTT.

The chain is built from TRBV6-5 and TRBJ1-4, with D perhaps matching TRBD1 (6 bases). V was trimmed by 0 bases and J by 11 bases, leaving 19 bases between them. The CDR3 extends over 16 amino acids. Germline V gene lookup returns CDR1 MNHEY and CDR2 SVGAGI. As DNA, the CDR3 is TGTGCCAGCAGTTACTCGGGGGGCCCCACGCGTGAGAAACTGTTTTTT. It translates to CASSYSGGPTREKLFF.

The V call is TRBV12-3 or TRBV12-4, the J call TRBJ2-7; D assignment may be TRBD1 or TRBD2 (5 bases each). V shed 6 bases and J shed 6 bases, with 15 bases lying between them. The CDR3 length is 13 residues. CDR3 protein: CASRQGYGGEQYF. CDR3 bases: TGTGCCAGCAGGCAGGGCTACGGAGGCGAGCAGTACTTC.

The V gene is TRBV27, the J gene TRBJ1-3; D gene unclear. Between the trimmed V and J ends, which lost 5 bases and 4 bases, there was a span of 12 bases. CDR1 is MNHEY and CDR2 is SMNVEV in the germline V gene (reference sequence). The CDR3 totals 14 residues. CDR3 nucleotide sequence: TGTGCCAGCAGTCGCGGACCGGGGGGAAACACCATATATTTT. It encodes CASSRGPGGNTIYF.

The chain recombines TRBV5-6 with TRBJ1-2, with D possibly being TRBD1 (6 bases). Germline V gene data show CDR1 as SGHDT and CDR2 as YYEEEE. This CDR3 region has 14 residues. Trimming left V 1 base short and J 10 bases short, with 17 bases between. CDR3 loop: CASSLMGARLDYTF. The DNA for the CDR3 is TGTGCCAGCAGCTTGATGGGGGCCCGTCTGGACTACACCTTC.

J is TRBJ2-1 and V is TRBV11-2; weak D call: TRBD1 (6 bases). The CDR3 spans 17 residues. Trimming cost V 4 bases and J 0 bases, with 16 bases left between them. Looked up from germline, CDR1 is SGHAT and CDR2 is FQNNGV. The CDR3 here is CASSSYRDKRSYNEQFF. Here the CDR3 DNA reads TGTGCCAGCAGCTCCTACCGGGACAAGCGCTCCTACAATGAGCAGTTCTTC.